Reported below is one T cell receptor (beta chain). Its specific antigen is unknown. Base qualities are not provided; no much larger clone lies one nucleotide away. This sample was included in a study of blood T cell repertoires in COVID-19 (dated by TCRdb to the early 2020s). Regarding the research as a whole: The collaborator samples originated in the United States, Italy and Spain and spanned the acute and convalescent phases of COVID-19. The prospective study material was composed of cDNA or gDNA derived from T cells, B-cell-depleted T cells, or PBMCs. The dataset comprised deeply sampled blood TCRbeta repertoires from subjects exposed to, actively infected with, or recovered from COVID-19. The repertoires were made available in a free public database intended to serve as a resource for research on the immune response to SARS-CoV-2. Samples came from the ongoing ImmuneRACE study (first 160 participants) plus 1,254 subjects from 6 global collaborators. Sample metadata almost always included a de-identified subject ID, COVID-19 status, age in years and sex. HLA class I and class II types, where available, came from metadata supplied by the sample provider rather than from assay-based typing.

The germline V gene (reference sequence) gives CDR1 as GTSNPN and CDR2 as SVGIG. V gives up 0 bases and J gives up 3 bases, and the segment between their germline ends measures 14 bases. Its CDR3 holds 15 amino acids, cysteine through phenylalanine. Kept here is only the CDR3 DNA, which spans 45 bases and is read in frame from base 1. The immunoSEQ Assay, a bias-controlled multiplex PCR, was used to amplify TCRbeta CDR3 regions from genomic DNA. The study's processing was this. Nucleated cell counts per sample were estimated from amplification of reference gene primers within the assay. To quantify the absolute abundance of each unique TCRbeta CDR3 rearrangement, sequence reads were collapsed and filtered. For each sample, productive Simpson clonality was calculated by taking the square root of Simpson's diversity index across productive rearrangements. The source is immuneACCESS, and TCRdb retained only in-frame sequences with V and J called. Part of the clones is not carried over; for the studies checked, unresolved V genes explain less than half of this, and the remainder is unexplained. V and J calls and clone size are given by that table; D and trimming were obtained from the DNA. For this sample there are 490,000 or so clones; approximately 90% appear just once. The ten largest clones take up approximately 8.3% of the sample.

Participants in the prospective study were enrolled through a virtual design, were aged roughly 18 to 100 years, and lived in 24 United States geographic areas. Cohort assignment in the prospective study relied on participant-reported clinical history from a screening survey and a study questionnaire. For ImmuneRACE Cohort 3, a participant was defined as recovered based on two consecutive negative NP/OP PCR tests, clearance by a healthcare professional, or resolution of symptoms. In the prospective study, mobile phlebotomists collected whole blood, serum and a nasopharyngeal or oropharyngeal swab from each participant. Over an approximately 2-month period, participants in the prospective study had the option of providing additional blood draws and questionnaires. Before DNA extraction, prospective study blood samples were shipped either frozen or at room temperature. General findings and caveats noted by the study authors: How much clinical and demographic metadata was included differed by source and by participant, and the metadata was provided uncurated.

Recombination joined TRBV30 with TRBJ1-2; tentative D gene TRBD1, with 5 bases matching. Sample: PBMCs or T cells enriched from blood (not recorded which). The receptor comes from a woman aged 55-69 years who had recovered from COVID-19. CDR3 region: CAWSVRWTTHYGYTF. The nucleotide sequence reads TGTGCCTGGAGTGTACGTTGGACAACCCACTATGGCTACACCTTC. When the CDR3 is completed using the reference TRBV30 and TRBJ1-2 genes on either side, the full variable domain is SQTIHQWPATLVQPVGSPLSLECTVEGTSNPNLYWYRQAAGRGLQLLFYSVGIGQISSEVPQNLSASRPQDRQFILSSKKLLLSDSGFYLCAWSVRWTTHYGYTFGSGTRLTVV.